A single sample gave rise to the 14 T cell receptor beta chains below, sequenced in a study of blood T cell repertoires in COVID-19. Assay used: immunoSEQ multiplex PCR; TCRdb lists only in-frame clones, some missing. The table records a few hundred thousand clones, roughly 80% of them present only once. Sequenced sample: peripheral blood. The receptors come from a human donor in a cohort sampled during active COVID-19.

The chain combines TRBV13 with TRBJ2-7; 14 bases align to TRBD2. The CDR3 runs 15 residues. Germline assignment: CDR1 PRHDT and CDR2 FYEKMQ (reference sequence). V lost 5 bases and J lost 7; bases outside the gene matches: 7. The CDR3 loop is CASSTRLAGGREQYF. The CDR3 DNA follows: TGTGCCAGCAGCACCCGACTAGCGGGAGGGAGGGAGCAGTACTTC.

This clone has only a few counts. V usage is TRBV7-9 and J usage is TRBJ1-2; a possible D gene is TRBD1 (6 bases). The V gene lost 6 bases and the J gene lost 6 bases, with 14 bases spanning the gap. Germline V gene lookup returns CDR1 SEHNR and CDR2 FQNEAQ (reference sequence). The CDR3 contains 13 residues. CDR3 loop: CASRPGDPDGYTF. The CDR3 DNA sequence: TGTGCCAGCAGGCCAGGGGATCCGGATGGCTACACCTTC.

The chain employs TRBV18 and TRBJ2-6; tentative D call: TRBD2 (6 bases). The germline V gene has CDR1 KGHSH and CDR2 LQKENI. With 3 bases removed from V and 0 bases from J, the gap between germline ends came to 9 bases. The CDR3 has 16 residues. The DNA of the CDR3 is TGTGCCAGCTCACCGCGGGGAGCCTCTGGGGCCAACGTCCTGACTTTC. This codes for CASSPRGASGANVLTF.

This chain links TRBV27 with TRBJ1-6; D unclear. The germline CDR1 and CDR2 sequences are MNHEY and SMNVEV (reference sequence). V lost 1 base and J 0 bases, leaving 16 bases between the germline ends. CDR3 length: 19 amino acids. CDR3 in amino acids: CASSLWLRSASSYNSPLHF. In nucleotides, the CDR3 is TGTGCCAGCAGTTTATGGTTACGCAGCGCGAGCTCCTATAATTCACCCCTCCACTTT.

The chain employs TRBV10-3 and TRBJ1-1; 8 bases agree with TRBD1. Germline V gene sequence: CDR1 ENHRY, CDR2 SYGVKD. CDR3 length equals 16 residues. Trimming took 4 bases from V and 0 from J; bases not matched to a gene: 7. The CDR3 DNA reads TGTGCCATCAGTGGCCTGACAGGGGTTATGAACACTGAAGCTTTCTTT. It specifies CAISGLTGVMNTEAFF.

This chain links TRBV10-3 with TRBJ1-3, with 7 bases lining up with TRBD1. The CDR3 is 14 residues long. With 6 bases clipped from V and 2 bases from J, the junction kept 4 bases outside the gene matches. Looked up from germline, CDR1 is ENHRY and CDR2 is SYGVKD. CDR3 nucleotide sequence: TGTGCCATCAGACCGACAGGGACTGGAAACACCATATATTTT. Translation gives CAIRPTGTGNTIYF.

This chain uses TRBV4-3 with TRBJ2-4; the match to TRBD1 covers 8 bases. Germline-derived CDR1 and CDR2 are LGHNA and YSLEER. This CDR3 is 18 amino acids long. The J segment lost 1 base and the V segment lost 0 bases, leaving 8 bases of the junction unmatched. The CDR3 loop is CASSQEGRAGGAKNIQYF. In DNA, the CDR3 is TGCGCCAGCAGCCAAGAGGGCAGGGCAGGGGGCGCCAAAAACATTCAGTACTTC.

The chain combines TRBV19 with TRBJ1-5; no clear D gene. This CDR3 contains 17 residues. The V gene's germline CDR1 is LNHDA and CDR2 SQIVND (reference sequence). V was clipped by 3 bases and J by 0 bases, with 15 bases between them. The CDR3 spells CASSILYRGGSNQPQHF. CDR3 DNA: TGTGCCAGTAGTATTCTTTATCGGGGAGGTAGCAATCAGCCCCAGCATTTT.

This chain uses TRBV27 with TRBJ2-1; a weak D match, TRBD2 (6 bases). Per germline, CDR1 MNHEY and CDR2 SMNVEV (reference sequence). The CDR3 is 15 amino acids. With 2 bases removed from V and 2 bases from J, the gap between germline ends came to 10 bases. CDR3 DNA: TGTGCCAGCAGTTTACGGGGGAGTCCCTACAATGAGCAGTTCTTC. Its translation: CASSLRGSPYNEQFF.

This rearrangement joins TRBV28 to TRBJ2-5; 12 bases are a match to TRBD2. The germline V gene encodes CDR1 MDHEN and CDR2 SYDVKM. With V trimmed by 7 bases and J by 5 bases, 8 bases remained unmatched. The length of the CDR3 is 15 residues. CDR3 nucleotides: TGTGCCAGCACCCGGGACCTAGCGGGAGGGGAGACCCAGTACTTC. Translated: CASTRDLAGGETQYF.

The chain's CDR3 is CASSQEESAPRYYGYTF. DNA of the CDR3: TGTGCCAGCAGCCAAGAGGAGTCGGCACCTAGGTACTATGGCTACACCTTC. The chain recombines TRBV4-2 with TRBJ1-2; D unclear. Germline V gives CDR1 LGHNA, CDR2 YNFKEQ. The CDR3 extends over 17 amino acids. Trimming removed 0 bases at V and 3 bases at J, with 17 bases between.

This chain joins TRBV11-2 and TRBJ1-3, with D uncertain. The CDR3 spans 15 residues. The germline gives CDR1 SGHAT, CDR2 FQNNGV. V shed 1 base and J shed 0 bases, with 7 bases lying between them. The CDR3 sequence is CASSLGLYSGNTIYF. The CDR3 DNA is TGTGCCAGCAGCTTAGGACTGTACTCTGGAAACACCATATATTTT.

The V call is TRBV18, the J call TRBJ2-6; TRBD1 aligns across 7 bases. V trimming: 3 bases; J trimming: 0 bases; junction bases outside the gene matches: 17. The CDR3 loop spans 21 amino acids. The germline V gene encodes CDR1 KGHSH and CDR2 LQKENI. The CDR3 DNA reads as TGTGCCAGCTCACCCCAGACAGGGATGCACCGGACCAGCTCTGGGGCCAACGTCCTGACTTTC. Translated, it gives CASSPQTGMHRTSSGANVLTF.

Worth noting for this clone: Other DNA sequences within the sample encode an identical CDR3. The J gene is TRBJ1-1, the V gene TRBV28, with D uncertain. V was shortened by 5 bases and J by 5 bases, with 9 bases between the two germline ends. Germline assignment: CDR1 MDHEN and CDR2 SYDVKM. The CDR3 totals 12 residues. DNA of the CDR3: TGTGCCAGCAGTCTACCGGGGACTGAAGCTTTCTTT. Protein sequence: CASSLPGTEAFF. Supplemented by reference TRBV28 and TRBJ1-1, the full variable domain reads DVKVTQSSRYLVKRTGEKVFLECVQDMDHENMFWYRQDPGLGLRLIYFSYDVKMKEKGDIPEGYSVSREKKERFSLILESASTNQTSMYLCASSLPGTEAFFGQGTRLTVV.